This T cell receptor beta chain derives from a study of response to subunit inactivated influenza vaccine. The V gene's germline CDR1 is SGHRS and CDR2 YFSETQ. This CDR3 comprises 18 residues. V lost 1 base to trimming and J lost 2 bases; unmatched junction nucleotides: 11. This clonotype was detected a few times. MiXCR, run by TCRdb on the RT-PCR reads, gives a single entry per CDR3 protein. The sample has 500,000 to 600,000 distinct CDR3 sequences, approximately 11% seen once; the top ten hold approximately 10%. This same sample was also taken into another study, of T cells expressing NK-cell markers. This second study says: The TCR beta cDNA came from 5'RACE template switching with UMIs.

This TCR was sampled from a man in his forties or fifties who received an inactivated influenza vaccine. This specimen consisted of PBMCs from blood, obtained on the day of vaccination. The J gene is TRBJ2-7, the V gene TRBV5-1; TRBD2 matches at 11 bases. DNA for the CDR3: TGCGCCAGCAGCTTGATGCTAGCGGGAGGTAAAGGGACCTACGAGCAGTACTTC. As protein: CASSLMLAGGKGTYEQYF.